The 23 T cell receptor beta chains below come from one sample, sequenced in a study of identical twins. TCRdb processed the 5' RACE reads anew with MiXCR; each CDR3 protein has one entry. The repertoire has hundreds of thousands of distinct CDR3 sequences, around 20% of them found once; the top ten carry 4% to 5.5%. These same records also appear under a second study, on T cells expressing NK-cell markers.

The sequenced material came from PBMCs. These receptors all come from a woman between 18 and 29 years old in good health.

This clonotype was observed at least ten times. The rearrangement joins TRBV29-1 to TRBJ2-1, with D unresolved. The CDR3 totals 14 residues. CDR1 is SQVTM and CDR2 is ANQGSEA in the germline V gene. Trimming took off 4 bases at V and 5 bases at J, with 15 bases between the two ends. The CDR3 nucleotides read TGCAGCGTTGGCGGCTACATATTAAACAATGAGCAGTTCTTC. It codes for CSVGGYILNNEQFF.

This chain joins TRBV6-4 and TRBJ2-1; D may be TRBD2 (6 bases). This CDR3 has 15 residues. Germline assignment: CDR1 MRHNA and CDR2 SNTAGT. The V gene lost 6 bases and the J gene lost 0 bases, with 12 bases spanning the gap. CDR3 sequence: CASSNRGSSYNEQFF. CDR3 bases: TGTGCCAGCAGCAACCGGGGGAGCTCCTACAATGAGCAGTTCTTC.

This chain connects TRBV18 to TRBJ2-7; the D gene is possibly TRBD1 (6 bases). The CDR3 covers 14 residues. V dropped 3 bases and J dropped 6 bases, with 15 bases sitting between them. Germline CDR1 KGHSH, CDR2 LQKENI. The CDR3 reads CASSPGLQGREQYF. CDR3 DNA: TGTGCCAGCTCACCGGGCCTACAGGGACGCGAGCAGTACTTC.

This clonotype occurred a few times. V is TRBV12-3 or TRBV12-4 and J is TRBJ2-3; 14 positions agree with TRBD2. The CDR3 is 15 amino acids. J gave up 5 bases and V 5 bases, and 3 bases lay outside the gene matches. For the CDR3, the DNA is TGTGCCAGCAGTGCCGGGACTAGCGGGAGAGATACGCAGTATTTT. Amino acid sequence: CASSAGTSGRDTQYF.

V usage is TRBV29-1 and J usage is TRBJ2-5, with TRBD2 as a possible D gene (6 bases). The CDR3 loop spans 14 amino acids. The germline V and J ends were trimmed by 4 bases and 5 bases, with 17 bases remaining between them. Germline values: CDR1 SQVTM, CDR2 ANQGSEA. CDR3: CSVVSPSEGETQYF. The CDR3 nucleotides are TGCAGCGTTGTCTCCCCTAGCGAGGGGGAGACCCAGTACTTC.

This clonotype was picked up a small number of times. J is TRBJ2-3 and V is TRBV9; 11 nucleotides line up with TRBD2. This CDR3 is 16 amino acids long. The V and J ends lost 3 bases and 6 bases, in that order; junction bases with no gene match: 9. Germline V gene lookup returns CDR1 SGDLS and CDR2 YYNGEE. The CDR3 is CASSEGPSGGRDTQYF. The CDR3 bases are TGTGCCAGCAGCGAGGGGCCTAGCGGGGGGCGGGATACGCAGTATTTT.

This clonotype was recorded only once. One base away lies a much larger clone, so this may be a sequencing read error. The chain couples TRBV3-1 to TRBJ2-7; D ambiguous. This CDR3 has 11 amino acids. CDR1 is LGHDT, CDR2 YNNKEL, per germline (reference sequence). The CDR3 DNA is TGTGCCAGCGGCCAACAATACGAGCAGTACTTC. This translates into CASGQQYEQYF.

This clonotype has only a few counts. The chain carries TRBV12-3 or TRBV12-4 and TRBJ1-6; possibly TRBD1 for D (5 bases). Between the trimmed V and J ends, which lost 1 base and 7 bases, there was a span of 11 bases. CDR3 length: 15 residues. The CDR3 DNA reads TGTGCCAGCAGTTTAGATTGGGACCCCAATTCACCCCTCCACTTT. Amino acids: CASSLDWDPNSPLHF.

The chain links TRBV29-1 to TRBJ2-1; no clear D. The V and J ends lost 1 base and 4 bases respectively, with 8 bases between them. The V gene's germline CDR1 is SQVTM and CDR2 ANQGSEA. There are 13 residues in the CDR3. The CDR3 nucleotides read TGCAGCGTTGAAGGGCAGACATACAATGAGCAGTTCTTC. Amino acid sequence: CSVEGQTYNEQFF.

V usage is TRBV6-1 and J usage is TRBJ2-1; D gene ambiguous. The V and J ends lost 10 bases and 7 bases respectively, with 14 bases between them. This CDR3 has 12 residues. The germline gives CDR1 MNHNS, CDR2 SASEGT. The CDR3 protein is CATNQTVNEQFF. The CDR3 bases are TGTGCCACCAACCAGACTGTGAATGAGCAGTTCTTC.

This clonotype came up a few times. The rearrangement uses TRBV6-5 and TRBJ1-1; D remains ambiguous. V lost 4 bases, J lost 1 base, and 7 bases lay in between. The CDR3 is made up of 13 amino acids. Looked up from germline, CDR1 is MNHEY and CDR2 is SVGAGI. CDR3 nucleotide sequence: TGTGCCAGCAGTTGGCCGGGGAACACTGAAGCTTTCTTT. This gives the protein CASSWPGNTEAFF.

This CDR3 reads CASHAWGGDGYTF. The CDR3 nucleotides are TGTGCCAGCCACGCCTGGGGGGGGGATGGCTACACCTTC. The V call is TRBV6-1, the J call TRBJ1-2, with D perhaps matching TRBD1 (5 bases). CDR3 length: 13 residues. V was cut by 8 bases and J by 6 bases, with 16 bases left in between. Germline values: CDR1 MNHNS, CDR2 SASEGT.

This clonotype was recorded a few times. The rearrangement joins TRBV6-1 to TRBJ2-3, with TRBD1 matching over 8 bases. The CDR3 extends over 14 amino acids. V lost 7 bases, J lost 2 bases, and 5 bases stayed unmatched. Looked up from germline, CDR1 is MNHNS and CDR2 is SASEGT. Written as DNA, the CDR3 is TGTGCCAGCAAGACAGGGGAAGTCACAGATACGCAGTATTTT. Translation: CASKTGEVTDTQYF.

The chain carries TRBV6-1 and TRBJ2-5; 9 nucleotides agree with TRBD1. Germline V lookup: CDR1 MNHNS, CDR2 SASEGT. With V trimmed by 7 bases and J by 3 bases, 3 bases remained unmatched. There are 13 residues in the CDR3. The CDR3 coding sequence is TGTGCCAGCACCGACAGGGGGGAAGAGACCCAGTACTTC. Protein: CASTDRGEETQYF.

The V and J genes are TRBV19 and TRBJ1-1, with D unclear. Germline CDR1 is LNHDA and CDR2 is SQIVND (reference sequence). This CDR3 contains 12 residues. The V end was cut by 3 bases, the J end by 11 bases, with 13 bases between. The CDR3 loop reads CASSMDGSEAFF. DNA for the CDR3: TGTGCCAGTAGTATGGACGGTTCCGAGGCTTTCTTT.

This clonotype was counted between two and nine times. The rearrangement uses TRBV10-3 and TRBJ2-3, with a weak D call TRBD2 (6 bases). V lost 8 bases and J 3 bases, leaving 15 bases between the germline ends. CDR3 length: 14 residues. Germline V gene data show CDR1 as ENHRY and CDR2 as SYGVKD. The CDR3: CAILSPGGTDTQYF. The CDR3 bases are TGTGCCATCCTGTCTCCTGGGGGGACAGATACGCAGTATTTT.

The chain carries TRBV7-2 and TRBJ2-3, with 10 bases fitting TRBD2. After removal of 4 bases from V and 7 bases from J, the junction contained 2 bases not matched to a gene. The CDR3 sequence is 13 residues long. Germline assignment: CDR1 SGHTA and CDR2 FQGNSA. CDR3 DNA: TGTGCCAGCAGCTCTAGCGGGAGTTATACGCAGTATTTT. Amino acid sequence: CASSSSGSYTQYF.

This clonotype appeared a few times. The rearrangement joins TRBV5-1 to TRBJ2-1; TRBD2 matches at 12 bases. CDR3 length equals 15 residues. Germline V gene sequence: CDR1 SGHRS, CDR2 YFSETQ. With V trimmed by 7 bases and J by 3 bases, 5 bases remained unmatched. CDR3 DNA: TGCGCCAGCCACCCGACTAGCGGGAGCTACAATGAGCAGTTCTTC. Protein sequence: CASHPTSGSYNEQFF.

The CDR3 DNA sequence: TGTGCCAGCGGCACCGGGGTCAAAGAGACCCAGTACTTC. It specifies CASGTGVKETQYF. This rearrangement joins TRBV5-5 to TRBJ2-5; D is perhaps TRBD2 (5 bases). V was shortened by 7 bases and J by 3 bases, with 13 bases between the two germline ends. This CDR3 comprises 13 residues. The germline V gene has CDR1 SGHKS and CDR2 YYEKEE (reference sequence).

The table lists this clonotype with many counts. This rearrangement joins TRBV7-6 to TRBJ2-3; the D is unclear. The CDR3 runs 12 residues. V gave up 3 bases and J gave up 4 bases, with 5 bases separating them. Germline V gene sequence: CDR1 SGHVS, CDR2 FNYEAQ. The CDR3 spells CASSFTPDTQYF. Written as DNA, the CDR3 is TGTGCCAGCAGCTTCACCCCAGATACGCAGTATTTT.

The gene calls are TRBV5-5 and TRBJ1-1; D gene unclear. Germline lookup yields CDR1 SGHKS and CDR2 YYEKEE (reference sequence). Deletions cut 3 bases from V and 3 bases from J, with 15 bases between. The length of the CDR3 is 15 residues. The CDR3 DNA sequence: TGTGCCAGCAGCTATTGGAGTCTTATGGACACTGAAGCTTTCTTT. Translating it yields CASSYWSLMDTEAFF. The variable domain in full, completed from reference TRBV5-5 and TRBJ1-1, reads DAGVTQSPTHLIKTRGQQVTLRCSPISGHKSVSWYQQVLGQGPQFIFQYYEKEERGRGNFPDRFSARQFPNYSSELNVNALLLGDSALYLCASSYWSLMDTEAFFGQGTRLTVV.

The rearrangement links TRBV5-1 to TRBJ2-3; 10 nucleotides align to TRBD2. V trimming: 4 bases; J trimming: 0 bases; junction bases outside the gene matches: 5. CDR1 is SGHRS and CDR2 is YFSETQ in the germline V gene. CDR3 length: 16 residues. The CDR3 bases are TGCGCCAGCAGCGGGGGACTAGCGACTAGCACAGATACGCAGTATTTT. Translated: CASSGGLATSTDTQYF.

This clonotype turned up a few times. The chain uses TRBV9 and TRBJ1-1; no reliable D call. Trimming took off 0 bases at V and 1 base at J, with 10 bases between the two ends. CDR1 SGDLS and CDR2 YYNGEE come from the germline V gene. This CDR3 contains 15 residues. The CDR3 sequence is CASSVGRLENTEAFF. DNA of the CDR3: TGTGCCAGCAGCGTAGGTCGACTGGAGAACACTGAAGCTTTCTTT.